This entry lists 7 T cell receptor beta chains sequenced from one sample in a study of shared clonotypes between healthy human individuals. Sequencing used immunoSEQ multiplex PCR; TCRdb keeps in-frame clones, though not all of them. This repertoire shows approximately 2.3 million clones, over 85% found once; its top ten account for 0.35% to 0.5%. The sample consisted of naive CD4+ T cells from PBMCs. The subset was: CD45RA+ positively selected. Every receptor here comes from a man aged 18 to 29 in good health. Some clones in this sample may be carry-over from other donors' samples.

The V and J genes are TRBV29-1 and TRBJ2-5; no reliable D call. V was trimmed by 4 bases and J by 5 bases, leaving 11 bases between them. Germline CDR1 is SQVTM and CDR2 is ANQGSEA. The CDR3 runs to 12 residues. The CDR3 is CSVVRRWETQYF. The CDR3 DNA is TGCAGCGTTGTGCGGCGTTGGGAGACCCAGTACTTC.

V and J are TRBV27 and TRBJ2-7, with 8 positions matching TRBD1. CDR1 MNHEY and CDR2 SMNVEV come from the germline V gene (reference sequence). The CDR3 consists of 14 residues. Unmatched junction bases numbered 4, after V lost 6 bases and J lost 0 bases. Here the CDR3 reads CASRRDRFSYEQYF. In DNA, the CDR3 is TGTGCCAGCAGGCGGGACAGGTTCTCCTACGAGCAGTACTTC.

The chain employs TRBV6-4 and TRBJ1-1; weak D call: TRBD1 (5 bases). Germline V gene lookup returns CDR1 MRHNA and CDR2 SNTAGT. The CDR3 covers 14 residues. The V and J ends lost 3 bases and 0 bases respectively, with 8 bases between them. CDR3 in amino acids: CASSEQALNTEAFF. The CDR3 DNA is TGTGCCAGCAGTGAACAGGCCTTGAACACTGAAGCTTTCTTT.

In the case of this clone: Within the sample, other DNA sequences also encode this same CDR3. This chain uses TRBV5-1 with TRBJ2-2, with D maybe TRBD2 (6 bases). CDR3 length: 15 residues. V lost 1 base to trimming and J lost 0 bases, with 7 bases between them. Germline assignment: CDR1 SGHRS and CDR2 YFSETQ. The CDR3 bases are TGCGCCAGCAGCTTGCCGGGGGCGAACACCGGGGAGCTGTTTTTT. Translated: CASSLPGANTGELFF.

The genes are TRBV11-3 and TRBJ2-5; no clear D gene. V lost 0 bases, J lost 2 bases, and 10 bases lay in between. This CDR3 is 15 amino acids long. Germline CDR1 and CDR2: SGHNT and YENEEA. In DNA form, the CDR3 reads TGTGCCAGCAGCTTAGATGGGCTATCGCAAGAGACCCAGTACTTC. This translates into CASSLDGLSQETQYF.

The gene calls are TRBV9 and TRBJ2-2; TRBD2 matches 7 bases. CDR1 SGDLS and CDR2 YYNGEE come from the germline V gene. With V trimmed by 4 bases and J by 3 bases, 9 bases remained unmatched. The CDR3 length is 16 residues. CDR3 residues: CASSPGLADYTGELFF. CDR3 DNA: TGTGCCAGCAGCCCCGGGCTAGCGGATTACACCGGGGAGCTGTTTTTT.

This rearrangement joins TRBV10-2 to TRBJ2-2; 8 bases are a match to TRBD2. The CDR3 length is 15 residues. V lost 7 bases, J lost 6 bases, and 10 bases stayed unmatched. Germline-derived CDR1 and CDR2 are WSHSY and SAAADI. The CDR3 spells CASTRTSNDAGELFF. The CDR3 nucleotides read TGCGCCAGCACCAGGACTAGCAATGACGCCGGGGAGCTGTTTTTT.